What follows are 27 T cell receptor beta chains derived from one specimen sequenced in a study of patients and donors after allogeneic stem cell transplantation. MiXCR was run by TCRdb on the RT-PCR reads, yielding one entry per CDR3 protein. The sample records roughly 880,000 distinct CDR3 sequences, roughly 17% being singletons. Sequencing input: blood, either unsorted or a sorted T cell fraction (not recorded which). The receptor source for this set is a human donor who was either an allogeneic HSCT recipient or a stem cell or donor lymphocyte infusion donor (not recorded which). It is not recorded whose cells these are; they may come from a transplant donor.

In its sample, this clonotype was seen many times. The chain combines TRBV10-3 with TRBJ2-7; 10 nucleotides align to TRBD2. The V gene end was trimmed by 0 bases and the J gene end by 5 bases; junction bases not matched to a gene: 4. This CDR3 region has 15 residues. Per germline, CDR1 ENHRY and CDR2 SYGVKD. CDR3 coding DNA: TGTGCCATCAGTGAGTCGTTAGCGGGAGGCCACGAGCAGTACTTC. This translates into CAISESLAGGHEQYF.

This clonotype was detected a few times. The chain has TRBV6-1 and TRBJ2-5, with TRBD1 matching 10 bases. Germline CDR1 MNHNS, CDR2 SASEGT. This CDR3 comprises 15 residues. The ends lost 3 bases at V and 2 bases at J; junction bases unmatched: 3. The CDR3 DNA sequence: TGTGCCAGCAGTGAGGCGGACAGGGGGCAAGAGACCCAGTACTTC. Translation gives CASSEADRGQETQYF.

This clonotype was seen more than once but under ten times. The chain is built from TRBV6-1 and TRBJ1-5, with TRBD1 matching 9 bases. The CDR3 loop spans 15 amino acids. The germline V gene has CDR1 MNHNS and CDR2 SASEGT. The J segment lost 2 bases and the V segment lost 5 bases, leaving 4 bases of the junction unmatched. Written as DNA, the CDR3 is TGTGCCAGCAGTACAGGGGGCTGGGGCAATCAGCCCCAGCATTTT. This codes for CASSTGGWGNQPQHF.

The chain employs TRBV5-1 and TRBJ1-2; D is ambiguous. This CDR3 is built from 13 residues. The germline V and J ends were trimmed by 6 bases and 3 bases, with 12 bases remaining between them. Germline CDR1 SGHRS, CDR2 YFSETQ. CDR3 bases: TGCGCCAGCACCGAAGACTCACACTATGGCTACACCTTC. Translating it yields CASTEDSHYGYTF.

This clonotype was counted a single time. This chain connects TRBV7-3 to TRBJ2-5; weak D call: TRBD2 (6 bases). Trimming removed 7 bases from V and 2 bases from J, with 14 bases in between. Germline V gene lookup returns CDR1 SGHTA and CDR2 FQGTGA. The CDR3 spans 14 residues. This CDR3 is CASTGGREQETQYF. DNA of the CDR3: TGTGCCAGCACCGGGGGACGTGAGCAAGAGACCCAGTACTTC.

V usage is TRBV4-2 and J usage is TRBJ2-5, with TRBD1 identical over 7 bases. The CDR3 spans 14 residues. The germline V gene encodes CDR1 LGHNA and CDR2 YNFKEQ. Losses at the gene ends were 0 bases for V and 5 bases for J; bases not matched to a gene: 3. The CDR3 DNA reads TGTGCCAGCAGCCAAGACACAGGGGACGAGACCCAGTACTTC. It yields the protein CASSQDTGDETQYF.

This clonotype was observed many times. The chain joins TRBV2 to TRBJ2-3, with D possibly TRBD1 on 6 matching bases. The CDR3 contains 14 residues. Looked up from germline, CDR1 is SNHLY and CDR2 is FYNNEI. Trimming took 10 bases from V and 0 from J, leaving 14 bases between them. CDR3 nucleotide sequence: TGTGCCAACATAAACAGGGCAAGCACAGATACGCAGTATTTT. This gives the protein CANINRASTDTQYF.

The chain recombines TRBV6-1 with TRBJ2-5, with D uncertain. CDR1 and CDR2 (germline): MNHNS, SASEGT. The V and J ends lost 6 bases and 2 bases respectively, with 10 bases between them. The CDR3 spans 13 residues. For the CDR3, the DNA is TGTGCCAGCAGGGACCATGGACAAGAGACCCAGTACTTC. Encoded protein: CASRDHGQETQYF.

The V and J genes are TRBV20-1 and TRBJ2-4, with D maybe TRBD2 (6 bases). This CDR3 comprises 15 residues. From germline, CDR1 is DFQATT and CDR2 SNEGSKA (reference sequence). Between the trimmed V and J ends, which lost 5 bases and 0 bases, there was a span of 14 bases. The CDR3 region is CSAEDSGLAKNIQYF. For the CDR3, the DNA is TGCAGTGCTGAGGATAGCGGACTAGCCAAAAACATTCAGTACTTC.

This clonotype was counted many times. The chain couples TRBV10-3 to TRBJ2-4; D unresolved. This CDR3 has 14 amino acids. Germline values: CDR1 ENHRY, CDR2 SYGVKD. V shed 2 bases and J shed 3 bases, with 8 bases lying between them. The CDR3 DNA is TGTGCCATCAGTGAGGGCGTGGGCAAAAACATTCAGTACTTC. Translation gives CAISEGVGKNIQYF.

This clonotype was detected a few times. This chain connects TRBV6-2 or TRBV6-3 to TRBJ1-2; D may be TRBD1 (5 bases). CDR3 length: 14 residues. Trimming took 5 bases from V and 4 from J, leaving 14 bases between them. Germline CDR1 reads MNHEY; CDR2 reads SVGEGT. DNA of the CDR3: TGTGCCAGCAGTCCCCCTGACAGAATCTATGGCTACACCTTC. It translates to CASSPPDRIYGYTF.

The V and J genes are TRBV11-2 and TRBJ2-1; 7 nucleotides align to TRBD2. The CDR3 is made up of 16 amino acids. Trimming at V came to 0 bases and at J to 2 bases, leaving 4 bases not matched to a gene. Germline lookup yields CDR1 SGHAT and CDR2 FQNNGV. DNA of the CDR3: TGTGCCAGCAGCTTAGATTCGGGGGGAACCTACAATGAGCAGTTCTTC. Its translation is CASSLDSGGTYNEQFF.

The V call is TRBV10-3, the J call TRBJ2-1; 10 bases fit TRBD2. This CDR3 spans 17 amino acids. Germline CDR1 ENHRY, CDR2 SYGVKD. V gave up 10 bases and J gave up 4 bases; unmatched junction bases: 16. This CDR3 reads CATRFRTSGDKYNEQFF. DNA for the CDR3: TGTGCCACCAGATTCCGGACTAGCGGAGATAAGTACAATGAGCAGTTCTTC.

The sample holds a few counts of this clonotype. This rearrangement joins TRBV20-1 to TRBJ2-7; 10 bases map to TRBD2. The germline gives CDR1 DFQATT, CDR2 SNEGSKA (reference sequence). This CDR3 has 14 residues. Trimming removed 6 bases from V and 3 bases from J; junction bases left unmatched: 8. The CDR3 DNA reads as TGCAGTGCAAGCGTGGCTAGCGGGAGCTACGAGCAGTACTTC. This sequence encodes CSASVASGSYEQYF.

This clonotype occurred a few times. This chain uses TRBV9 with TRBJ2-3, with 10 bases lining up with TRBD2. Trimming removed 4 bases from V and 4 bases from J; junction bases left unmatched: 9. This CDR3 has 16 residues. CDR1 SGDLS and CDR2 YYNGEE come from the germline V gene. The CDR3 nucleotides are TGTGCCAGCAGCCCCACCGGGCTAGCGGGGGCAGATACGCAGTATTTT. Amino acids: CASSPTGLAGADTQYF.

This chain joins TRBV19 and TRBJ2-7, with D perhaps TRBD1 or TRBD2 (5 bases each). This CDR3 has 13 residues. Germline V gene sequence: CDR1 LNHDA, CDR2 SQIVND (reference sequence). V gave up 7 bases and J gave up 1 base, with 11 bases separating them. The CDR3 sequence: CASKPGRSYEQYF. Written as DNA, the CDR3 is TGTGCCAGTAAACCGGGACGGTCCTACGAGCAGTACTTC.

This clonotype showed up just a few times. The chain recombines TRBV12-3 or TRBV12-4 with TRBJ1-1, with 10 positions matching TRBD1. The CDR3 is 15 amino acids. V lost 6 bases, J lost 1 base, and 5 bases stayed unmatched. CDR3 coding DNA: TGTGCCAGCAGACCGGACAGGGGGGGGAACACTGAAGCTTTCTTT. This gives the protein CASRPDRGGNTEAFF.

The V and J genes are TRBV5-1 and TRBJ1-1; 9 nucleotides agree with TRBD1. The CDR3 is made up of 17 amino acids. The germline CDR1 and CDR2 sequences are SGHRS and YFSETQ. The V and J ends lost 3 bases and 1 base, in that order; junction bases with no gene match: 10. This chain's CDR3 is CASSSVNPGQGNTEAFF. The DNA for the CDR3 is TGCGCCAGCAGCTCTGTCAATCCGGGACAGGGGAACACTGAAGCTTTCTTT.

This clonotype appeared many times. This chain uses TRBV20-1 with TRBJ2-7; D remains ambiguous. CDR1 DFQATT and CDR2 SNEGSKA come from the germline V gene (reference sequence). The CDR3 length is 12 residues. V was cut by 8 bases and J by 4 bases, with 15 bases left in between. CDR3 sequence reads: CSPSRIKYEQYF. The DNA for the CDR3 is TGCAGTCCCTCGAGGATAAAGTACGAGCAGTACTTC.

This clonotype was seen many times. The CDR3 region has the DNA TGTGCCAGCAGCCAAGAAAGGACAGGGGGCTTCACAGATACGCAGTATTTT. Translating it yields CASSQERTGGFTDTQYF. The chain uses TRBV4-2 and TRBJ2-3, with TRBD1 matching over 11 bases. This CDR3 spans 17 amino acids. CDR1 LGHNA and CDR2 YNFKEQ come from the germline V gene. The V gene end was trimmed by 0 bases and the J gene end by 2 bases; junction bases not matched to a gene: 4.

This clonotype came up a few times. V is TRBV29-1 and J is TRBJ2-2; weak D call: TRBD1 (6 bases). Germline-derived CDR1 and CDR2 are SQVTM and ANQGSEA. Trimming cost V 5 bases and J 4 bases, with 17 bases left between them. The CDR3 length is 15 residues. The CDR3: CSVFKTNRATGELFF. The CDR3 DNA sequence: TGCAGCGTTTTCAAGACTAACAGGGCCACCGGGGAGCTGTTTTTT.

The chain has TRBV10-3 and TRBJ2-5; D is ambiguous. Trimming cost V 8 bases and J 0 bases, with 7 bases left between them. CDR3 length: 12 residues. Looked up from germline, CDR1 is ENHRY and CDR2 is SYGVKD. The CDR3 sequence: CAIATYQETQYF. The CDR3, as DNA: TGTGCCATCGCTACTTACCAAGAGACCCAGTACTTC.

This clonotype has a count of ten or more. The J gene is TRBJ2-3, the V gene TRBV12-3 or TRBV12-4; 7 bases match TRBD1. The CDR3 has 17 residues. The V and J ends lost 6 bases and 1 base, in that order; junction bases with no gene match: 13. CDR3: CASSHRQGHPRTDTQYF. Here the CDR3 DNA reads TGTGCCAGCAGCCACCGACAGGGACATCCTCGCACAGATACGCAGTATTTT.

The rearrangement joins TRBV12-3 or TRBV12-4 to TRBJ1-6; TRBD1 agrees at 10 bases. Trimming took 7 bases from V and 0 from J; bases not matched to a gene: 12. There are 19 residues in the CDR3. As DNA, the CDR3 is TGTGCCAGCACCAGGAGGACAGGGGGATCTAGCTCCTATAATTCACCCCTCCACTTT. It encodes CASTRRTGGSSSYNSPLHF.

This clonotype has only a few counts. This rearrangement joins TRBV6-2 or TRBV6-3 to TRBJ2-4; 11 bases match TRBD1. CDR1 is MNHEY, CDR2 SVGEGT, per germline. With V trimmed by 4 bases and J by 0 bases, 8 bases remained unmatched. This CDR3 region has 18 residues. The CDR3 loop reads CASSSQWTGGSAKNIQYF. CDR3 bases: TGTGCCAGCAGTTCCCAATGGACAGGGGGCTCAGCCAAAAACATTCAGTACTTC.

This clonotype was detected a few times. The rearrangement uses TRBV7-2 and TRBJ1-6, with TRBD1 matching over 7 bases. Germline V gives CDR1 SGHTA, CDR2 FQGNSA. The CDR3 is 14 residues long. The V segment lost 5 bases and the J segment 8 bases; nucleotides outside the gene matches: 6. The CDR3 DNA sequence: TGTGCCAGCAGCCTGACAGGGAGGGATTCACCCCTCCACTTT. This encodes CASSLTGRDSPLHF.

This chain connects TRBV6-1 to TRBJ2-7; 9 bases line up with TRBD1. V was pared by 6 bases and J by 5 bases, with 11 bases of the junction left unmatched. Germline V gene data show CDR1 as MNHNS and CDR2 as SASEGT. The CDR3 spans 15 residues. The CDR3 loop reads CASSLIGTGSHEQYF. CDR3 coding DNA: TGTGCCAGCAGCTTAATCGGGACAGGGTCCCACGAGCAGTACTTC.